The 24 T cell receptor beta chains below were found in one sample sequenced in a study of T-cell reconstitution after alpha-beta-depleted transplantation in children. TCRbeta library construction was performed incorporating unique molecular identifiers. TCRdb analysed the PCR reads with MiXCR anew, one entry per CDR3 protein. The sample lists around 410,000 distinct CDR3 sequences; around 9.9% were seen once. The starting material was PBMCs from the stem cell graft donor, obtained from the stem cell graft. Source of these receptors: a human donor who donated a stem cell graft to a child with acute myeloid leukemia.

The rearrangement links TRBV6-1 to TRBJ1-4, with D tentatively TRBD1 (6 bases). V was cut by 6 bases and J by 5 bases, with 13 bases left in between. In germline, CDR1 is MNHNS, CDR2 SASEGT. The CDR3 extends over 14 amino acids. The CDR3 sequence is CASSPGASNEKLFF. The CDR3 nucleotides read TGTGCCAGCAGCCCAGGGGCCTCGAATGAAAAACTGTTTTTT.

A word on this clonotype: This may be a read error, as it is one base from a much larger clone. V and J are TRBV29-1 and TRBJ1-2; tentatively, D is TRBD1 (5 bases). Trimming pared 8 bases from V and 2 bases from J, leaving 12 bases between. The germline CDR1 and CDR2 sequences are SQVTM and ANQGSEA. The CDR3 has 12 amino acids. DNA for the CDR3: TGCAGCCCCAGGACACCGAACTATGGCTACACCTTC. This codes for CSPRTPNYGYTF.

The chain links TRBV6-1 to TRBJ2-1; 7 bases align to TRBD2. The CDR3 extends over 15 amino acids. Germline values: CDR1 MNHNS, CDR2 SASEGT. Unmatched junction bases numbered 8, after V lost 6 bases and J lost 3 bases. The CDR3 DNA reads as TGTGCCAGCAGGAAGACCCGGGAGGACTACAATGAGCAGTTCTTC. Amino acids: CASRKTREDYNEQFF.

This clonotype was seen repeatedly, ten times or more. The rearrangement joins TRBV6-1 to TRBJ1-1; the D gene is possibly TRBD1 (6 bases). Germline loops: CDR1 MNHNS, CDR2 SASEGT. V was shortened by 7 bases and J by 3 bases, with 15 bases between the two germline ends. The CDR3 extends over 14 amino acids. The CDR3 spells CASTSRGRDTEAFF. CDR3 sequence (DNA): TGTGCCAGCACCTCCCGGGGGCGGGACACTGAAGCTTTCTTT.

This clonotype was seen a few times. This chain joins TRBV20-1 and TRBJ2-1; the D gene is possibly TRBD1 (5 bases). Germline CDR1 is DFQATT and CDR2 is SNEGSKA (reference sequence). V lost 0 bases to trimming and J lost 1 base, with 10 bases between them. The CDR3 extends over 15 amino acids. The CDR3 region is CSARDRQGSYNEQFF. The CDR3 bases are TGCAGTGCTAGAGATCGGCAGGGTTCCTACAATGAGCAGTTCTTC.

CDR3 DNA: TGTGCCAGCAGTAATAGCGGGGCGCATGAGCAGTTCTTC. It specifies CASSNSGAHEQFF. V usage is TRBV12-3 or TRBV12-4 and J usage is TRBJ2-1, with 8 bases fitting TRBD2. This CDR3 spans 13 amino acids. V lost 5 bases, J lost 8 bases, and 5 bases stayed unmatched.

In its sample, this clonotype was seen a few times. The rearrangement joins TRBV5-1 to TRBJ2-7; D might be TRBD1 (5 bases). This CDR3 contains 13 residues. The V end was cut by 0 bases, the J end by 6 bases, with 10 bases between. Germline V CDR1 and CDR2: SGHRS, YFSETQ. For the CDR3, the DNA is TGCGCCAGCAGCTTGGATCAGGGAAGCGAGCAGTACGTC. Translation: CASSLDQGSEQYV.

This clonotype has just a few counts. The CDR3 DNA sequence: TGTGCCAGCAGTGTTATACGGGAGCCCACAGATACGCAGTATTTT. Amino acid sequence: CASSVIREPTDTQYF. This chain links TRBV2 with TRBJ2-3, with a tentative D call TRBD2 (6 bases). Germline V lookup: CDR1 SNHLY, CDR2 FYNNEI. The CDR3 is made up of 15 amino acids. V was trimmed by 4 bases and J by 2 bases, leaving 13 bases between them.

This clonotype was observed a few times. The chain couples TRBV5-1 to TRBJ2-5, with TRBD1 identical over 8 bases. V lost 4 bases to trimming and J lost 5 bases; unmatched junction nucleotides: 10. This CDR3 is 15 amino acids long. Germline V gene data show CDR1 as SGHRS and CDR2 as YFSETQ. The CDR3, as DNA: TGCGCCAGCAGCCCCGAGCTGACAGGGGTTGAGACCCAGTACTTC. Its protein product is CASSPELTGVETQYF.

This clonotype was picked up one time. The CDR3 DNA reads as TGCGCCAGCAGTGACAAGGGGATGGGAGAGACCCAGTACTTC. As protein: CASSDKGMGETQYF. The V and J genes are TRBV10-2 and TRBJ2-5; D may be TRBD1 (5 bases). V was clipped by 3 bases and J by 4 bases, with 12 bases between them. This CDR3 is built from 14 residues. The germline V gene has CDR1 WSHSY and CDR2 SAAADI.

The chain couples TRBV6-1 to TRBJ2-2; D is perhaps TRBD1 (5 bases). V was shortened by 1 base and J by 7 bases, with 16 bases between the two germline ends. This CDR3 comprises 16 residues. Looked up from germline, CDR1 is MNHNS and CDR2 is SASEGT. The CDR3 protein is CASSEVPKGRGGELFF. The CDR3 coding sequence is TGTGCCAGCAGTGAAGTCCCCAAGGGGCGAGGCGGGGAGCTGTTTTTT.

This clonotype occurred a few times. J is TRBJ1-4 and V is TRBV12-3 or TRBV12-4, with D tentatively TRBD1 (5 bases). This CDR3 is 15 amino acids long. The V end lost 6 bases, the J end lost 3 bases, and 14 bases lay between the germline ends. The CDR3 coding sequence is TGTGCCAGCAGCAAGACAGACATCTCTAATGAAAAACTGTTTTTT. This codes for CASSKTDISNEKLFF.

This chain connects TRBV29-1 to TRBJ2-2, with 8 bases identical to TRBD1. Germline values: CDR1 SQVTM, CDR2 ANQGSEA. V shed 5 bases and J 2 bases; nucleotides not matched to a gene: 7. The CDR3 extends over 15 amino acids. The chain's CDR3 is CSVFSDRVNTGELFF. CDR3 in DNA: TGCAGCGTTTTTTCGGACAGGGTAAACACCGGGGAGCTGTTTTTT.

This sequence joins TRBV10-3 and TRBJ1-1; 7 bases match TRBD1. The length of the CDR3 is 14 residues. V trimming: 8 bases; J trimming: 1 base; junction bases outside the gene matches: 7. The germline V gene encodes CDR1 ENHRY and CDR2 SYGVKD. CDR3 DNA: TGTGCCATCGGAGGGGGCAGTACGAACACTGAAGCTTTCTTT. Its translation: CAIGGGSTNTEAFF.

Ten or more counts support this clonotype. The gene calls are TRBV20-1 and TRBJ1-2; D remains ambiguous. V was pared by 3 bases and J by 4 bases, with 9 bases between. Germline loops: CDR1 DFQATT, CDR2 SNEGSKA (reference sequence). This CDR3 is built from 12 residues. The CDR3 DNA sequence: TGCAGTGCTAGTTCGGGGAGCTATGGCTACACCTTC. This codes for CSASSGSYGYTF.

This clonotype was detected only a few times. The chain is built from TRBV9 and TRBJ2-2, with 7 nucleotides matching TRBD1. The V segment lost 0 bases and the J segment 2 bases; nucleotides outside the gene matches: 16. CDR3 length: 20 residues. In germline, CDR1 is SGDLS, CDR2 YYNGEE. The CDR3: CASSVGPRGRGTLNTGELFF. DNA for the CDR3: TGTGCCAGCAGCGTAGGTCCGAGGGGCAGGGGGACACTTAACACCGGGGAGCTGTTTTTT.

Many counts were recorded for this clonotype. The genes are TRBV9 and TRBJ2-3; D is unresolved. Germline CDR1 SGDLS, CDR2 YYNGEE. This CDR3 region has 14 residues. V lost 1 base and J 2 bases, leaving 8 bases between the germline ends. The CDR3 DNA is TGTGCCAGCAGCGTACAGGCTAACACAGATACGCAGTATTTT. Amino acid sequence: CASSVQANTDTQYF.

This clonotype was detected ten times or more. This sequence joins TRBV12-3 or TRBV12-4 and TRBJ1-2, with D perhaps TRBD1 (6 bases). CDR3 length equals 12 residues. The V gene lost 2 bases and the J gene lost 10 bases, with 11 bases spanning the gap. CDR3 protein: CASSLTGTAYTF. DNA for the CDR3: TGTGCCAGCAGTTTAACAGGGACGGCCTACACCTTC.

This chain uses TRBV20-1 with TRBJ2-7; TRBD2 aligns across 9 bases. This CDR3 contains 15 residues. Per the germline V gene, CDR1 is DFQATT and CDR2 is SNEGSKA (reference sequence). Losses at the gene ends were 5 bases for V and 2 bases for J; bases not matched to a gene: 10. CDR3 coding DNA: TGCAGTGCTCCTCCCAGGGCTAGCGGGACCTACGAGCAGTACTTC. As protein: CSAPPRASGTYEQYF.

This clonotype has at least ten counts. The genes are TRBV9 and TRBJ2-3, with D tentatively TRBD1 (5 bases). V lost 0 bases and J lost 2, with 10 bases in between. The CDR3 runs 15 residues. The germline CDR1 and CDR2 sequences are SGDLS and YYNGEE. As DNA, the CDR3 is TGTGCCAGCAGCGTAGAGGGGCAGGTCACAGATACGCAGTATTTT. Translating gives CASSVEGQVTDTQYF.

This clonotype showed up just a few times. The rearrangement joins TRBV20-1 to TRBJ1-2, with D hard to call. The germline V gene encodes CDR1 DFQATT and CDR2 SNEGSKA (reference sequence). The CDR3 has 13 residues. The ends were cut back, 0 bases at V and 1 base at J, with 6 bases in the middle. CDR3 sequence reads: CSARDLVNYGYTF. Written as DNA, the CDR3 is TGCAGTGCTAGAGATTTAGTTAACTATGGCTACACCTTC.

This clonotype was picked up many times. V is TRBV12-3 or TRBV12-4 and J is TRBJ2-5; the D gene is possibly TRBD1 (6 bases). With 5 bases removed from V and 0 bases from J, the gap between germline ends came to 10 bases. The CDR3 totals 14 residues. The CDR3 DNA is TGTGCCAGCAGTAAAGGACAGAACCAAGAGACCCAGTACTTC. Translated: CASSKGQNQETQYF.

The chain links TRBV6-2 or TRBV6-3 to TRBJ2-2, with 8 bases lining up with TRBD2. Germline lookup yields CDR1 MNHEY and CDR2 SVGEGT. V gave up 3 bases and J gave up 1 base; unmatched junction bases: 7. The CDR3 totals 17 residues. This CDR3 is CASSYSRLALNTGELFF. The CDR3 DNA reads TGTGCCAGCAGTTATTCCCGACTAGCGCTGAACACCGGGGAGCTGTTTTTT.

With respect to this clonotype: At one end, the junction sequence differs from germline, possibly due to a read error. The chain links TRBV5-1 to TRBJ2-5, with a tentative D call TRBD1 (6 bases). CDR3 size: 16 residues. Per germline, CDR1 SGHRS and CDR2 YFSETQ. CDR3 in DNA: TGCGCCAGCAGCAAAAGGGACACGGGATACCACGAGACCCAGTACTTC. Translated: CASSKRDTGYHETQYF.